This T cell receptor beta chain was recorded in a study of CD8+ T cells in alopecia areata. Study in general: Oral tofacitinib, 5 to 10 mg twice daily, was given in an open-label trial. Whole-study findings and limits: Scalp clonality and expanded CD8+ clones among the top 100 were significantly decreased by tofacitinib. Baseline CD8+ expansion's link to response remains uncertain, as there was one nonresponder.

Described treatment: oral pan-JAK inhibitor, 5-10 mg twice daily. Extraction and reverse transcription of RNA yielded cDNA as the sequencing template. This table comes from immunoSEQ multiplex PCR, and its TCRdb copy is limited to in-frame clones, with some not included. This table has roughly 120,000 clones, 58% appearing once. This clone was counted between two and nine times. Its antigen is still unknown. Germline assignment: CDR1 MGHRA and CDR2 YSYEKL. This CDR3 comprises 17 residues. V lost 1 base to trimming and J lost 6 bases; unmatched junction nucleotides: 11. The clonotype originates from a human donor with alopecia areata. This sample comprised CD8+ T cells sorted from blood, obtained at week 4, from a patient treated with tofacitinib. The chain is built from TRBV4-1 and TRBJ2-1, with 8 nucleotides matching TRBD1. In DNA, the CDR3 is TGCGCCAGCAGCCAAGTACTCGCCGGGACAGGAGTCAATGAGCAGTTCTTC. Amino acids: CASSQVLAGTGVNEQFF.